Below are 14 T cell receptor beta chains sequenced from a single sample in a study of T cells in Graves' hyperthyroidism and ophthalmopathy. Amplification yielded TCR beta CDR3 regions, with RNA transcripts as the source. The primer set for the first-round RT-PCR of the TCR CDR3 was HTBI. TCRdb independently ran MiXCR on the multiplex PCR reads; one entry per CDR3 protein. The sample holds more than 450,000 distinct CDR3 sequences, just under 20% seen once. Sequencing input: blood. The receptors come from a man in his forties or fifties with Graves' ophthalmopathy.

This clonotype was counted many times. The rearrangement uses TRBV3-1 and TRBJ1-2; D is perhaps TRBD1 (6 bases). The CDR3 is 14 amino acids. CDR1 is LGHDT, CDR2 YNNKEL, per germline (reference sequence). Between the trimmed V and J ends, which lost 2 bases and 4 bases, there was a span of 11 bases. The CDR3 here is CASSQWGGAYGYTF. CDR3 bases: TGTGCCAGCAGCCAATGGGGGGGCGCCTATGGCTACACCTTC.

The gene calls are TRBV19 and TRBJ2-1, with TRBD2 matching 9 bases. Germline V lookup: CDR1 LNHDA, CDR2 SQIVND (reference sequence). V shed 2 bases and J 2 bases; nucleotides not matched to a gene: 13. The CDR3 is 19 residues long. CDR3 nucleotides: TGTGCCAGTAGTATACGGGGTAGCGGGAGTGGGGCTCCCTACAATGAGCAGTTCTTC. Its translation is CASSIRGSGSGAPYNEQFF.

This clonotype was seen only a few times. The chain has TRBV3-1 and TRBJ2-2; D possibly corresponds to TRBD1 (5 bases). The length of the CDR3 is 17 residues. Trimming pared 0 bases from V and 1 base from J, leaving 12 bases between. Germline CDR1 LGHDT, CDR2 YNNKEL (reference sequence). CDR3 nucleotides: TGTGCCAGCAGCCAAGATCCCAACAGGATGAACACCGGGGAGCTGTTTTTT. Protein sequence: CASSQDPNRMNTGELFF.

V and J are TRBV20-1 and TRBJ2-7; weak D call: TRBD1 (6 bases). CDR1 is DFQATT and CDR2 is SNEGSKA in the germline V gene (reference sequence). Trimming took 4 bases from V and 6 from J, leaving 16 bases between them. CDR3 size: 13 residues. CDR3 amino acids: CSATNRVLGEQYF. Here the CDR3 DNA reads TGCAGTGCTACCAACAGGGTCTTGGGCGAGCAGTACTTC.

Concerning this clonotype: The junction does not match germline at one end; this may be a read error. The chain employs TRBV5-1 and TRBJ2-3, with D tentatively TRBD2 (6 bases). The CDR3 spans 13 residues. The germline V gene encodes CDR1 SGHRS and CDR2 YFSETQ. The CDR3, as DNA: TGTGCCAGCTCCTCCCCCGGGACTTCAACGCAGTATTTT. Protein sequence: CASSSPGTSTQYF.

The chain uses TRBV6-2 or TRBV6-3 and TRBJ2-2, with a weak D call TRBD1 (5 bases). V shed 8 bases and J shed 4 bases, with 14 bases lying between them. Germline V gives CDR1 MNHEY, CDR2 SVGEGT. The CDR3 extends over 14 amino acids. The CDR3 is CASGRQGSTGELFF. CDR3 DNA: TGTGCCAGCGGACGGCAGGGTAGCACCGGGGAGCTGTTTTTT.

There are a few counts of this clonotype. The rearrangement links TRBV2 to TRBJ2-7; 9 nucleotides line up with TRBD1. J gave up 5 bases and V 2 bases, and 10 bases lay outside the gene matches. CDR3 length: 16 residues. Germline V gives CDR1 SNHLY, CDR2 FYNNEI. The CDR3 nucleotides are TGTGCCAGCAGTGAAAGTGGGGACAGGGTGGACGACGAGCAGTACTTC. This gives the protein CASSESGDRVDDEQYF. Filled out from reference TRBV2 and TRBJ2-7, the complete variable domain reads EPEVTQTPSHQVTQMGQEVILRCVPISNHLYFYWYRQILGQKVEFLVSFYNNEISEKSEIFDDQFSVERPDGSNFTLKIRSTKLEDSAMYFCASSESGDRVDDEQYFGPGTRLTVT.

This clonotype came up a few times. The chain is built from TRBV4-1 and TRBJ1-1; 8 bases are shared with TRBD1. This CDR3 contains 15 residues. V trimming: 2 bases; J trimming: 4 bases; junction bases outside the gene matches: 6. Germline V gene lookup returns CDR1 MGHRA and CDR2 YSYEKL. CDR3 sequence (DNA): TGCGCCAGCAGCCAAAGGAGGACAGGGACCACTGAAGCTTTCTTT. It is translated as CASSQRRTGTTEAFF.

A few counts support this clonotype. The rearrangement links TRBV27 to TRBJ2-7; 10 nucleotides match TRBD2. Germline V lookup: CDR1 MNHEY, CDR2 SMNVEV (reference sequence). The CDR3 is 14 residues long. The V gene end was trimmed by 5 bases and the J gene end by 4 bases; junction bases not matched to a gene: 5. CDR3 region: CASSPGLAHYEQYF. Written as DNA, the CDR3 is TGTGCCAGCAGTCCGGGACTAGCGCATTACGAGCAGTACTTC.

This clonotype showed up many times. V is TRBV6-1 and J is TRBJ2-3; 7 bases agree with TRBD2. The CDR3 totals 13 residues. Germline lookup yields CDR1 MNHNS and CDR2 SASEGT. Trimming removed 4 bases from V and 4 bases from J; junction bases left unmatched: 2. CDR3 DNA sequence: TGTGCCAGCAGTGGGCGGGAGTCAGATACGCAGTATTTT. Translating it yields CASSGRESDTQYF.

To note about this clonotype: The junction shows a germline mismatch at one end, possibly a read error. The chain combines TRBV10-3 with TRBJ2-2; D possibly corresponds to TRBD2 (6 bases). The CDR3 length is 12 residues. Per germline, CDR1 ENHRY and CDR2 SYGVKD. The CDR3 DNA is TGTGCCACCACTAGCAACACCGGGGAGCTGTTGTTT. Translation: CATTSNTGELLF.

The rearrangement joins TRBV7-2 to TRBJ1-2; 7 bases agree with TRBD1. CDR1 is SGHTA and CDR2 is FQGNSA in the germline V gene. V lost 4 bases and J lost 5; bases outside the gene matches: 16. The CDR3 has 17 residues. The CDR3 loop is CASSSQGGAVPGYGYTF. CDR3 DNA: TGTGCCAGCAGCTCTCAGGGGGGGGCTGTTCCTGGGTATGGCTACACCTTC.

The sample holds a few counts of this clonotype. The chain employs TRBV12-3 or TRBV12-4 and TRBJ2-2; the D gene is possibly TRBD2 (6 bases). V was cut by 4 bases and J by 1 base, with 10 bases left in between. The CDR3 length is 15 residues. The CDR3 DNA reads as TGTGCCAGCAGTTCTAGCGTTAAGAACACCGGGGAGCTGTTTTTT. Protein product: CASSSSVKNTGELFF.

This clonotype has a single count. The CDR3: CASSLAAGGGTGELFF. Here the CDR3 DNA reads TGCGCCAGCAGCTTGGCGGCGGGAGGTGGCACCGGGGAGCTGTTTTTT. The chain uses TRBV5-1 and TRBJ2-2; 8 bases line up with TRBD2. V trimming: 0 bases; J trimming: 4 bases; junction bases outside the gene matches: 5. CDR3 length: 16 amino acids. Germline CDR1 SGHRS, CDR2 YFSETQ.